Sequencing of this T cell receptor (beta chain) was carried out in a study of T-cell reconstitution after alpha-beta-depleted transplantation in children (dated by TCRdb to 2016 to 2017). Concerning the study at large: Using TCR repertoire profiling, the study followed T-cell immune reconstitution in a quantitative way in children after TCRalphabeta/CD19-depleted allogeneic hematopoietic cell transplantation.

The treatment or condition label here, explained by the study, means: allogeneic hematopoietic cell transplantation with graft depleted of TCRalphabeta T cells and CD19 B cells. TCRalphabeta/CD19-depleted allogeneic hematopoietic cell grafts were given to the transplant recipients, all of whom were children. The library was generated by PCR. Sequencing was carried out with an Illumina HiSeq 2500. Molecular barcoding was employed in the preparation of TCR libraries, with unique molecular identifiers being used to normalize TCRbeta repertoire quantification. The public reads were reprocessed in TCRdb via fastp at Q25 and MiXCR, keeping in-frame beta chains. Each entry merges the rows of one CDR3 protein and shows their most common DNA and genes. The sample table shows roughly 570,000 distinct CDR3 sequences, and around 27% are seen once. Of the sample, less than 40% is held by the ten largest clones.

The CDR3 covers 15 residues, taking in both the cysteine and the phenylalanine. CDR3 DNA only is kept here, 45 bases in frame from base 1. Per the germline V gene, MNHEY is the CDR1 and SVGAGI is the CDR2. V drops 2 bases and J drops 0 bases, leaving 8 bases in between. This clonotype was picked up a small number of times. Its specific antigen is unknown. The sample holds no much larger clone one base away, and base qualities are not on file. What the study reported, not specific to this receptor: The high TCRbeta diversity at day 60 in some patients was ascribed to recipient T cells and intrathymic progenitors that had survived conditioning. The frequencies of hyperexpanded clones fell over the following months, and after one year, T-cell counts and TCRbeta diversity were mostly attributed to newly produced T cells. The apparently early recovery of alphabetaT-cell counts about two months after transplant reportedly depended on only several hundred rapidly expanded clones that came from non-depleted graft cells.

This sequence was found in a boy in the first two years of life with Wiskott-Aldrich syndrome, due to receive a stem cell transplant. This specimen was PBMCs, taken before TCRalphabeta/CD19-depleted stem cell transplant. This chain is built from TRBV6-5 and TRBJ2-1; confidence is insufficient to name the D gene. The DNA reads TGTGCCAGCAGTTACGTGGCAGGCTCCTACAATGAGCAGTTCTTC. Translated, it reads CASSYVAGSYNEQFF.